This passage covers 26 T cell receptor beta chains from one sample sequenced in a study of monozygotic twins with inflammatory bowel disease. TCRdb re-called the 5' RACE reads; one entry per CDR3 protein, DNA not given. The sample has 150,000 to 200,000 distinct CDR3 sequences. The source material was blood. These receptors were obtained from a human donor with ulcerative colitis or Crohn's disease, or a healthy co-twin of an affected twin (not recorded which).

This chain joins TRBV7-2 and TRBJ2-5; TCRdb calls TRBD2, which cannot be checked without DNA. Germline CDR1 reads SGHTA; CDR2 reads FQGNSA. The CDR3 has 15 residues. The CDR3 loop reads CASGRETSPWETQYF.

The chain employs TRBV7-2 and TRBJ2-7. The CDR3 runs 14 residues. Per the germline V gene, CDR1 is SGHTA and CDR2 is FQGNSA. This chain's CDR3 is CASSSGRSTYEQYF.

The chain uses TRBV20-1 and TRBJ2-1; TCRdb picks TRBD2, but there is no DNA to check that call. This CDR3 contains 15 residues. Germline assignment: CDR1 DFQATT and CDR2 SNEGSKA (reference sequence). The CDR3 here is CSVLSGEASYNEQFF.

The chain employs TRBV5-1 and TRBJ2-5; checking the TCRdb D call of TRBD1 is not possible without DNA. Germline CDR1 reads SGHRS; CDR2 reads YFSETQ. The length of the CDR3 is 15 residues. CDR3 region: CASSLSDRVIETQYF.

The rearrangement joins TRBV3-1 to TRBJ2-5. Germline lookup yields CDR1 LGHDT and CDR2 YNNKEL (reference sequence). The CDR3 covers 14 residues. The CDR3 sequence is CASSQEVVQETQYF.

The chain combines TRBV6-1 with TRBJ2-5; the TCRdb call, TRBD2, lacks DNA for checking. Germline V lookup: CDR1 MNHNS, CDR2 SASEGT. The CDR3 contains 15 residues. CDR3 loop: CASSSRSGGGETQYF.

The chain is built from TRBV7-2 and TRBJ2-3; the TCRdb D gene call, TRBD1, has no DNA to confirm it. Germline lookup yields CDR1 SGHTA and CDR2 FQGNSA. The CDR3 runs 14 residues. This CDR3 is CASSLAGGTDTQYF.

The rearrangement joins TRBV3-1 to TRBJ2-7; checking the TCRdb D call of TRBD2 is not possible without DNA. Germline V CDR1 and CDR2: LGHDT, YNNKEL (reference sequence). This CDR3 spans 19 amino acids. CDR3 amino acids: CASSQTPGLAVDSSYEQYF.

The rearrangement uses TRBV9 and TRBJ2-1; TCRdb picks TRBD1, but there is no DNA to check that call. The length of the CDR3 is 12 residues. Germline V CDR1 and CDR2: SGDLS, YYNGEE. The CDR3 reads CASSLQGYEQFF.

This chain links TRBV4-1 with TRBJ1-5; TCRdb's D call, TRBD1, is unchecked because there is no DNA. The CDR3 is 14 residues long. Germline V gene sequence: CDR1 MGHRA, CDR2 YSYEKL. CDR3 sequence: CASSQEGEVQPQHF.

CDR3 sequence: CASTADHRSSEAFF. The chain carries TRBV5-1 and TRBJ1-1. This CDR3 has 14 residues. Germline CDR1 reads SGHRS; CDR2 reads YFSETQ.

The chain is built from TRBV20-1 and TRBJ1-6; TCRdb selects TRBD1, and the lack of DNA leaves this call unchecked. Germline V gene sequence: CDR1 DFQATT, CDR2 SNEGSKA (reference sequence). The CDR3 length is 16 residues. CDR3 residues: CSARPPSGEHNSPLHF.

The chain is built from TRBV5-1 and TRBJ2-7; there is no DNA to check the TCRdb D call of TRBD1. Germline CDR1 SGHRS, CDR2 YFSETQ. The CDR3 is made up of 14 amino acids. CDR3 sequence: CASSLRDRVYEQYF.

V usage is TRBV5-1 and J usage is TRBJ2-1; TCRdb designates TRBD1, a call that cannot be tested without DNA. The CDR3 is made up of 14 amino acids. Per germline, CDR1 SGHRS and CDR2 YFSETQ. The CDR3: CASSLAGPPAGQFF.

The J gene is TRBJ1-1, the V gene TRBV19. In germline, CDR1 is LNHDA, CDR2 SQIVND (reference sequence). This CDR3 has 13 residues. CDR3 amino acids: CASSMGLNTEAFF.

This chain uses TRBV24-1 with TRBJ2-3; the TCRdb call, TRBD1, lacks DNA for checking. Germline V gene lookup returns CDR1 KGHDR and CDR2 SFDVKD. This CDR3 region has 14 residues. CDR3 sequence: CATSDFPWTDTQYF.

The chain links TRBV20-1 to TRBJ2-7. The CDR3 loop spans 12 amino acids. Looked up from germline, CDR1 is DFQATT and CDR2 is SNEGSKA (reference sequence). This CDR3 is CSARGTDYEQYF.

The gene calls are TRBV7-9 and TRBJ1-2; TCRdb names TRBD1, which stays unverified in the absence of DNA. The CDR3 contains 15 residues. Germline loops: CDR1 SEHNR, CDR2 FQNEAQ (reference sequence). The CDR3 spells CASSTTGLSNYGYTF.

V and J are TRBV9 and TRBJ1-5; checking the TCRdb D call of TRBD1 is not possible without DNA. The CDR3 covers 15 residues. Germline V gives CDR1 SGDLS, CDR2 YYNGEE. The CDR3 protein is CASSITGASNQPQHF.

V and J are TRBV5-1 and TRBJ2-7; the TRBD1 assignment by TCRdb is unverifiable without DNA. This CDR3 is built from 15 residues. CDR1 and CDR2 from the germline V gene are SGHRS and YFSETQ. The CDR3 sequence: CASSFHRGRGYEQYF. Full variable domain (remainder filled in from reference TRBV5-1 and TRBJ2-7): KAGVTQTPRYLIKTRGQQVTLSCSPISGHRSVSWYQQTPGQGLQFLFEYFSETQRNKGNFPGRFSGRQFSNSRSEMNVSTLELGDSALYLCASSFHRGRGYEQYFGPGTRLTVT.

The V call is TRBV27, the J call TRBJ2-1; without DNA, the TCRdb call of TRBD1 cannot be checked. The germline CDR1 and CDR2 sequences are MNHEY and SMNVEV (reference sequence). The CDR3 extends over 13 amino acids. Here the CDR3 reads CASSPDREHEQFF.

The V call is TRBV5-4, the J call TRBJ2-7; TCRdb selects TRBD1, and the lack of DNA leaves this call unchecked. The CDR3 has 15 amino acids. Per germline, CDR1 SGHNT and CDR2 YYREEE (reference sequence). The CDR3 loop reads CASSWGTGGAYEQYF.

The V call is TRBV19, the J call TRBJ1-5; TCRdb designates TRBD1, a call that cannot be tested without DNA. This CDR3 has 19 amino acids. Germline lookup yields CDR1 LNHDA and CDR2 SQIVND (reference sequence). The CDR3 protein is CASSPPTGGYLVSNQPQHF. Full variable domain (outside the CDR3, taken from reference TRBV19 and TRBJ1-5): DGGITQSPKYLFRKEGQNVTLSCEQNLNHDAMYWYRQDPGQGLRLIYYSQIVNDFQKGDIAEGYSVSREKKESFPLTVTSAQKNPTAFYLCASSPPTGGYLVSNQPQHFGDGTRLSIL.

The V and J genes are TRBV12-3 or TRBV12-4 and TRBJ2-1; as DNA is missing, the TRBD2 call by TCRdb cannot be tested. The CDR3 extends over 15 amino acids. Here the CDR3 reads CASSFGLAGNNEQFF.

The rearrangement links TRBV20-1 to TRBJ2-3; TCRdb names TRBD1, which stays unverified in the absence of DNA. The length of the CDR3 is 14 residues. Germline V gives CDR1 DFQATT, CDR2 SNEGSKA (reference sequence). This CDR3 reads CSARGDREADTQYF.

V is TRBV20-1 and J is TRBJ2-6; the TCRdb call, TRBD1, lacks DNA for checking. This CDR3 has 21 amino acids. Germline assignment: CDR1 DFQATT and CDR2 SNEGSKA (reference sequence). The CDR3 protein is CSARLGPGQGATHSGANVLTF.